Given below is one TCR beta chain in context. Original data processing: Quantification of nucleated cells was approximated via reference gene primer amplification. The protocol was immunoSEQ multiplex PCR, while the TCRdb copy is restricted to in-frame clones and leaves out a portion. That table gives V, J and clone size, and the DNA gave D and trimming. The data contain about 250,000 clones, more than 60% of them singletons. The sample originates from a study of blood T cell repertoires in COVID-19. At the level of the study: There were acute and convalescent COVID-19 samples, and they came from the United States, Italy and Spain. Nucleic acid was either cDNA or gDNA, and it came from T cells, B-cell-depleted T cells, or PBMCs.

Germline lookup yields CDR1 SGHDT and CDR2 YYEEEE. CDR3 length equals 16 residues. Deletions cut 3 bases from V and 4 bases from J, with 17 bases between. The sample was peripheral blood. The rearrangement links TRBV5-6 to TRBJ2-1, with D hard to call. The sequence came from a woman aged 40 to 50 with active or convalescent COVID-19. In nucleotides, the CDR3 is TGTGCCAGCAGCTACCAAACCGACACGTTATACAATGAGCAGTTCTTC. This encodes CASSYQTDTLYNEQFF. Together with reference TRBV5-6 and TRBJ2-1, the CDR3 gives the full variable domain: DAGVTQSPTHLIKTRGQQVTLRCSPKSGHDTVSWYQQALGQGPQFIFQYYEEEERQRGNFPDRFSGHQFPNYSSELNVNALLLGDSALYLCASSYQTDTLYNEQFFGPGTRLTVL.